The 7 T cell receptor beta chains in this list originate from one sample, sequenced in a study of chemoradiotherapy in HPV16-positive cancers. Sequenced by immunoSEQ multiplex PCR; TCRdb stores in-frame clones only, minus some. The sample contains about 500 clones, approximately 92% of which appear only once. The sample was tumor tissue, taken from a patient who underwent chemoradiotherapy. These receptors came from a human donor with HPV-associated anogenital cancer.

The V gene is TRBV11-2, the J gene TRBJ1-5, with D possibly TRBD1 on 5 matching bases. From germline, CDR1 is SGHAT and CDR2 FQNNGV. Between the trimmed V and J ends, which lost 5 bases and 0 bases, there was a span of 11 bases. This CDR3 comprises 15 residues. Here the CDR3 DNA reads TGTGCCAGCAGCCCGAGCAGGGATAGCAATCAGCCCCAGCATTTT. It is translated as CASSPSRDSNQPQHF.

The chain recombines TRBV19 with TRBJ1-5; D may be TRBD1 (6 bases). Germline assignment: CDR1 LNHDA and CDR2 SQIVND (reference sequence). The CDR3 consists of 13 residues. V was pared by 8 bases and J by 5 bases, with 13 bases between. The CDR3 spells CASRGGFYQPQHF. Written as DNA, the CDR3 is TGTGCCAGTCGGGGGGGCTTCTATCAGCCCCAGCATTTT.

This chain links TRBV30 with TRBJ1-1; the D gene is possibly TRBD1 (6 bases). V lost 7 bases and J 1 base, leaving 16 bases between the germline ends. Germline CDR1 and CDR2: GTSNPN and SVGIG (reference sequence). The CDR3 has 14 amino acids. CDR3 DNA sequence: TGTGCCTCTGATCCGGGACACGAGAACACTGAAGCTTTCTTT. Its protein product is CASDPGHENTEAFF.

There are a few counts of this clone. The V call is TRBV4-3, the J call TRBJ1-2, with 11 bases that match TRBD1. The CDR3 runs to 15 residues. Germline values: CDR1 LGHNA, CDR2 YSLEER. V trimming: 4 bases; J trimming: 2 bases; junction bases outside the gene matches: 3. The CDR3 loop is CASSLGTGGNYGYTF. The CDR3 DNA sequence: TGCGCCAGCAGCCTTGGGACAGGGGGGAACTATGGCTACACCTTC.

As concerns this clone: The same CDR3 arises from other DNA sequences in this sample as well. The CDR3 DNA sequence: TGCGCCAGCAGCTTAAAAGGCGGGGGATACACAGATACGCAGTATTTT. Translation: CASSLKGGGYTDTQYF. The rearrangement uses TRBV5-1 and TRBJ2-3; 7 positions match TRBD2. Germline V gene sequence: CDR1 SGHRS, CDR2 YFSETQ. V shed 2 bases, J shed 2 bases, and the junction held 8 bases outside the gene matches. The CDR3 sequence is 16 residues long.

This clone was recorded once. V gene TRBV5-6 combines with J gene TRBJ2-4, with D perhaps TRBD2 (5 bases). CDR1 SGHDT and CDR2 YYEEEE come from the germline V gene. The V gene lost 2 bases and the J gene lost 2 bases, with 11 bases spanning the gap. The CDR3 runs 15 residues. For the CDR3, the DNA is TGTGCCAGCAGCTTTTACGGGATATCCAAAAACATTCAGTACTTC. Translating it yields CASSFYGISKNIQYF.

J is TRBJ1-4 and V is TRBV19; the D is unclear. The CDR3 spans 18 residues. The ends were cut back, 5 bases at V and 3 bases at J, with 22 bases in the middle. From germline, CDR1 is LNHDA and CDR2 SQIVND (reference sequence). As DNA, the CDR3 is TGTGCCAGTAGTCGAAGGGCGTACATTTTAGGATCTAATGAAAAACTGTTTTTT. As protein: CASSRRAYILGSNEKLFF.